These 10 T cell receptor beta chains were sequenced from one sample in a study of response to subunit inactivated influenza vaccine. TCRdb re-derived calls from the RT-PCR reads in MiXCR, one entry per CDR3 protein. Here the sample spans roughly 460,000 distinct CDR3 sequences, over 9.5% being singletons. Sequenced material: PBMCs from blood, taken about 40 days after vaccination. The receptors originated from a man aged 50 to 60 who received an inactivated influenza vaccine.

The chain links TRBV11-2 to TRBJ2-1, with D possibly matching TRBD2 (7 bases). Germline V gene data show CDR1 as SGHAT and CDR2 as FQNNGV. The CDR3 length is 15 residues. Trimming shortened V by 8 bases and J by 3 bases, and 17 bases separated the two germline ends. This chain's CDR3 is CASVEGGGVYNEQFF. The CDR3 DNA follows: TGTGCCAGCGTCGAAGGCGGGGGCGTCTACAATGAGCAGTTCTTC.

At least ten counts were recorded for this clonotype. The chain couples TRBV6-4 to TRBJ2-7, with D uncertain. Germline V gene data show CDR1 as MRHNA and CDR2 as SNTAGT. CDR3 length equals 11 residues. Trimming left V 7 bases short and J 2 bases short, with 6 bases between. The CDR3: CASKGTYEQYF. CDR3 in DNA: TGTGCCAGCAAAGGGACCTACGAGCAGTACTTC.

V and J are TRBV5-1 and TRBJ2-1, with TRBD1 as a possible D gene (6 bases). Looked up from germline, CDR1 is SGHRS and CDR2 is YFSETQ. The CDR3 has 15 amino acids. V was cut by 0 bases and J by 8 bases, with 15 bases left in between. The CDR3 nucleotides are TGCGCCAGCAGCTTGGGACAGGATGTAGGGGATGAGCAGTTCTTC. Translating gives CASSLGQDVGDEQFF.

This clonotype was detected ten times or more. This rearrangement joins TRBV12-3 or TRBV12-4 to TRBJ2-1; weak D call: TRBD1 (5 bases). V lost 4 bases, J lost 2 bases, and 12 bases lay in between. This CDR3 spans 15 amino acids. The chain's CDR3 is CASSSPGRAYNEQFF. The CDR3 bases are TGTGCCAGCAGTTCCCCGGGCAGGGCCTACAATGAGCAGTTCTTC.

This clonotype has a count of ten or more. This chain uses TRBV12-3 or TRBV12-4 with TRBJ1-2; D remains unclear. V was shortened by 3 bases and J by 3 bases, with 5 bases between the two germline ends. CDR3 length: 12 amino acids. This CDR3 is CASSFGDYGYTF. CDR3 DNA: TGTGCCAGCAGTTTTGGGGACTATGGCTACACCTTC.

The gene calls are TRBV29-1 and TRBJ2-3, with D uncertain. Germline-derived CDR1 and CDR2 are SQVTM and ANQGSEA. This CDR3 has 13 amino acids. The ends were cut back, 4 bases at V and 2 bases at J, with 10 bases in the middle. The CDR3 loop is CSVGPVVTDTQYF. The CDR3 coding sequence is TGCAGCGTTGGTCCAGTAGTCACAGATACGCAGTATTTT.

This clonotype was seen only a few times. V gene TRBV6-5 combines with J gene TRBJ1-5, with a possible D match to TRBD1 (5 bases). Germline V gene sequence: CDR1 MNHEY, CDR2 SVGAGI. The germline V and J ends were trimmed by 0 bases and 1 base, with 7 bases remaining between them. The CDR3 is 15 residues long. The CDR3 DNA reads TGTGCCAGCAGTTACTCGGGGCAAAGCAATCAGCCCCAGCATTTT. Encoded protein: CASSYSGQSNQPQHF.

The CDR3 region is CASSLAIQGGTEAFF. CDR3 sequence (DNA): TGCGCCAGCAGCTTGGCAATACAGGGAGGCACTGAAGCTTTCTTT. This chain joins TRBV5-1 and TRBJ1-1; tentative D call: TRBD1 (6 bases). This CDR3 is 15 amino acids long. Deletions cut 0 bases from V and 4 bases from J, with 13 bases between. In germline, CDR1 is SGHRS, CDR2 YFSETQ.

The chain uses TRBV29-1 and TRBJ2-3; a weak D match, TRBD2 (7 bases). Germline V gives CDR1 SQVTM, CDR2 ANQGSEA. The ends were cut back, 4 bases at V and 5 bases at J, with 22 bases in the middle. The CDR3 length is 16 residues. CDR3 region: CSVVGGSPSGVDTQYF. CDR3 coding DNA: TGCAGCGTTGTCGGCGGGAGCCCATCAGGGGTAGATACGCAGTATTTT.

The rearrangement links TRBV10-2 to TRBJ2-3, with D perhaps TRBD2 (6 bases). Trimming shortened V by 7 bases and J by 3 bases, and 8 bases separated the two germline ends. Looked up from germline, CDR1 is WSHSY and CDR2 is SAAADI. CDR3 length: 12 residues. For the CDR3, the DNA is TGCGCCAGCAAGGCGGGGACAGATACGCAGTATTTT. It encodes CASKAGTDTQYF.